The 2 T cell receptor beta chains below all came from one sample that was sequenced in a study of shared clonotypes between healthy human individuals. Only in-frame clones appear in the TCRdb table, and some are missing; sequencing was by immunoSEQ multiplex PCR. The sample lists under 1,100,000 clones; about 74% were seen once. Sequencing was carried out using memory CD4+ T cells sorted from blood. The subset is: CD45RA-negative fraction. Source of these receptors: a young man in good health.

The chain recombines TRBV6-4 with TRBJ2-7; 8 positions match TRBD1. CDR3 size: 13 residues. Germline loops: CDR1 MRHNA, CDR2 SNTAGT. The trim removed 8 bases at V and 3 bases at J, leaving 6 bases unmatched. The CDR3: CASGRTGLYEQYF. The CDR3, as DNA: TGTGCCAGCGGGCGGACAGGGCTCTACGAGCAGTACTTC.

The chain is built from TRBV5-1 and TRBJ2-7, with TRBD1 matching over 9 bases. Germline V gene data show CDR1 as SGHRS and CDR2 as YFSETQ. The length of the CDR3 is 13 residues. V lost 5 bases, J lost 1 base, and 1 base stayed unmatched. CDR3 DNA sequence: TGCGCCAGCAGGGACAGGGGATCCTACGAGCAGTACTTC. This gives the protein CASRDRGSYEQYF.